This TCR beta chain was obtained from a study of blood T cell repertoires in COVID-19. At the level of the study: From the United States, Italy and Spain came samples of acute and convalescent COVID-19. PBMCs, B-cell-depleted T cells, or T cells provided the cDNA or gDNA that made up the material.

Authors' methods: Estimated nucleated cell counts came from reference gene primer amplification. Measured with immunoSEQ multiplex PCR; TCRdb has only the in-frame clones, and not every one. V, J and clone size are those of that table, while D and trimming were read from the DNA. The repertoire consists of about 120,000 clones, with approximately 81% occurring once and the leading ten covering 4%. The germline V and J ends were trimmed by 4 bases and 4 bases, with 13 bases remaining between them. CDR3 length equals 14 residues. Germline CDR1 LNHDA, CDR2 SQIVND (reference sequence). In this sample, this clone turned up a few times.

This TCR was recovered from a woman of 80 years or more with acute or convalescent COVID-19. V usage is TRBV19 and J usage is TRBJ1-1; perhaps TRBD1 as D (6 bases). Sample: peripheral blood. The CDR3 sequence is CASSTGALGTEAFF. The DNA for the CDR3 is TGTGCCAGTAGTACAGGGGCACTGGGCACTGAAGCTTTCTTT.